The count of the clone carrying this T cell receptor beta chain is one. The antigen is not known. The record originates from a study of cytomegalovirus exposure and HLA in healthy donors. Findings and limits, study-wide: In a later analysis, a missense DCLRE1C variant was linked to TCR beta V- and J-gene trimming. Some segments of the V type, notably TRBV6-2 and TRBV6-3, were excluded as indistinguishable.

CDR1 and CDR2 (germline): GTSNPN, SVGIG (reference sequence). This CDR3 spans 16 amino acids. The V gene lost 2 bases and the J gene lost 4 bases, with 15 bases spanning the gap. The PCR had 60 Vbeta and 13 Jbeta primers. Profiled with immunoSEQ multiplex PCR; TCRdb holds only in-frame clones, not every one. The sample carries about 140,000 clones, 77% recorded once. The sequence was collected from a woman aged 45-59 years in good health and CMV-seronegative. This chain uses TRBV30 with TRBJ1-6; D perhaps matches TRBD1 (6 bases). The sequenced sample consisted of PBMCs. DNA of the CDR3: TGTGCCTGGAGTCCCGGCGGGAGGGGGTATAATTCACCCCTCCACTTT. Translated, it gives CAWSPGGRGYNSPLHF.